Each of the 14 T cell receptor beta chains below was sequenced from the same sample in a study of CD8 T cells in ankylosing spondylitis. TCRdb passed the 5' RACE reads through MiXCR, listing each CDR3 protein once. The sample holds hundreds of thousands of distinct CDR3 sequences, roughly 8.6% seen once. The sequenced sample consisted of blood, either unsorted or a sorted T cell fraction (not recorded which). The receptors were gathered from a male donor with ankylosing spondylitis or in good health (not recorded which).

CDR3 sequence (DNA): TGCAGTGCGGCCTCAACGGGGGTAAGAGGCGAGCAGTACTTC. Translation: CSAASTGVRGEQYF. This rearrangement joins TRBV20-1 to TRBJ2-7, with a weak D call TRBD2 (6 bases). The CDR3 totals 14 residues. V was pared by 6 bases and J by 6 bases, with 21 bases between. Germline CDR1 reads DFQATT; CDR2 reads SNEGSKA (reference sequence).

There are many counts of this clonotype. The chain links TRBV7-2 to TRBJ2-1; perhaps TRBD1 as D (5 bases). V was cut by 5 bases and J by 2 bases, with 10 bases left in between. The V gene's germline CDR1 is SGHTA and CDR2 FQGNSA. The CDR3 is 14 amino acids. CDR3 sequence: CASSRQSTYNEQFF. In DNA form, the CDR3 reads TGTGCCAGCAGCCGACAGAGTACCTACAATGAGCAGTTCTTC.

This clonotype was counted many times. The gene calls are TRBV12-3 or TRBV12-4 and TRBJ2-7, with D perhaps TRBD2 (6 bases). There are 14 residues in the CDR3. Trimming removed 0 bases at V and 3 bases at J, with 9 bases between. The CDR3 coding sequence is TGTGCCAGCAGTTTAGCAGGCGGGGTCTACGAGCAGTACTTC. Protein sequence: CASSLAGGVYEQYF.

This clonotype was seen at least ten times. This rearrangement joins TRBV20-1 to TRBJ1-5, with D unresolved. V was pared by 3 bases and J by 1 base, with 10 bases between. The CDR3 loop spans 14 amino acids. Germline CDR1 reads DFQATT; CDR2 reads SNEGSKA (reference sequence). The CDR3 loop is CSASGHQSNQPQHF. The CDR3 DNA reads as TGCAGTGCTAGCGGTCACCAGAGCAATCAGCCCCAGCATTTT.

This clonotype came up many times. V gene TRBV5-6 combines with J gene TRBJ1-1; 7 bases are shared with TRBD1. V lost 8 bases to trimming and J lost 4 bases; unmatched junction nucleotides: 14. Germline lookup yields CDR1 SGHDT and CDR2 YYEEEE. The CDR3 runs 15 residues. CDR3 coding DNA: TGTGCCAGTAGACGGTTGAGGGGGCTAGGCACTGAAGCTTTCTTT. Protein sequence: CASRRLRGLGTEAFF. The entire variable domain, with the rest obtained from reference TRBV5-6 and TRBJ1-1, is as follows: DAGVTQSPTHLIKTRGQQVTLRCSPKSGHDTVSWYQQALGQGPQFIFQYYEEEERQRGNFPDRFSGHQFPNYSSELNVNALLLGDSALYLCASRRLRGLGTEAFFGQGTRLTVV.

The chain carries TRBV7-9 and TRBJ2-1, with 14 positions matching TRBD2. The J segment lost 8 bases and the V segment lost 5 bases, leaving 11 bases of the junction unmatched. The CDR3 spans 17 residues. Germline V lookup: CDR1 SEHNR, CDR2 FQNEAQ (reference sequence). In nucleotides, the CDR3 is TGTGCCAGCAGCCCACCAGGCGGGACTAGCGGGAGCTATGAGCAGTTCTTC. As protein: CASSPPGGTSGSYEQFF. Variable domain in full (rest from reference TRBV7-9 and TRBJ2-1): DTGVSQNPRHKITKRGQNVTFRCDPISEHNRLYWYRQTLGQGPEFLTYFQNEAQLEKSRLLSDRFSAERPKGSFSTLEIQRTEQGDSAMYLCASSPPGGTSGSYEQFFGPGTRLTVL.

Many counts were recorded for this clonotype. This chain links TRBV9 with TRBJ2-6; 8 bases fit TRBD1. J was trimmed by 0 bases and V by 4 bases; bases with no gene match: 9. Per germline, CDR1 SGDLS and CDR2 YYNGEE. The CDR3 covers 18 residues. Here the CDR3 DNA reads TGTGCCAGCAGCACCGGACAGGGCATACTCTCTGGGGCCAACGTCCTGACTTTC. Its translation: CASSTGQGILSGANVLTF.

In its sample, this clonotype was seen many times. This chain connects TRBV5-1 to TRBJ2-5, with no clear D. The CDR3 length is 13 residues. V dropped 5 bases and J dropped 1 base, with 9 bases sitting between them. CDR1 is SGHRS, CDR2 YFSETQ, per germline. CDR3 DNA: TGCGCCAGCAGTAATCCAGGCCAAGAGACCCAGTACTTC. Its protein is CASSNPGQETQYF.

This clonotype was recorded many times. V is TRBV20-1 and J is TRBJ2-7; D is undetermined. The CDR3 runs 11 residues. Trimming left V 3 bases short and J 0 bases short, with 3 bases between. Germline assignment: CDR1 DFQATT and CDR2 SNEGSKA (reference sequence). The CDR3 here is CSASDSYEQYF. For the CDR3, the DNA is TGCAGTGCTAGCGACTCCTACGAGCAGTACTTC.

This clonotype was counted at least ten times. This chain joins TRBV29-1 and TRBJ1-2; D is uncertain. The CDR3 runs to 14 residues. Germline V lookup: CDR1 SQVTM, CDR2 ANQGSEA. V lost 2 bases, J lost 8 bases, and 18 bases lay in between. CDR3 sequence: CSVELHEGSGGYTF. CDR3 coding DNA: TGCAGCGTTGAACTGCATGAGGGTTCGGGGGGCTACACCTTC.

The table lists this clonotype with many counts. V and J are TRBV6-6 and TRBJ2-2, with TRBD2 as a possible D gene (6 bases). CDR1 MNHNY and CDR2 SVGAGI come from the germline V gene (reference sequence). The CDR3 runs to 12 residues. The V end lost 7 bases, the J end lost 6 bases, and 9 bases lay between the germline ends. CDR3 sequence: CASTGTAGELFF. The CDR3 nucleotides are TGTGCCAGCACAGGGACTGCCGGGGAGCTGTTTTTT.

This clonotype occurred many times. V is TRBV12-3 or TRBV12-4 and J is TRBJ2-1; D is ambiguous. V lost 2 bases and J 9 bases, leaving 14 bases between the germline ends. The CDR3 runs 14 residues. Written as DNA, the CDR3 is TGTGCCAGCAGTTTATACTCCCGAGGAAGTGAGCAGTTCTTC. Translation: CASSLYSRGSEQFF.

In its sample, this clonotype was seen a few times. The genes are TRBV20-1 and TRBJ2-3, with 11 nucleotides matching TRBD2. The germline CDR1 and CDR2 sequences are DFQATT and SNEGSKA (reference sequence). The J segment lost 6 bases and the V segment lost 6 bases, leaving 2 bases of the junction unmatched. The CDR3 is 12 amino acids. The CDR3 sequence is CSAASGRDTQYF. The CDR3 DNA follows: TGCAGTGCAGCTAGCGGGAGGGATACGCAGTATTTT.

This clonotype has ten or more counts. J is TRBJ1-6 and V is TRBV10-3; TRBD1 matches 7 bases. The CDR3 runs to 14 residues. Losses at the gene ends were 4 bases for V and 8 bases for J; bases not matched to a gene: 5. From germline, CDR1 is ENHRY and CDR2 SYGVKD. The CDR3 coding sequence is TGTGCCATCAGTGCTGGCAGGGGGGATTCACCCCTCCACTTT. This encodes CAISAGRGDSPLHF.